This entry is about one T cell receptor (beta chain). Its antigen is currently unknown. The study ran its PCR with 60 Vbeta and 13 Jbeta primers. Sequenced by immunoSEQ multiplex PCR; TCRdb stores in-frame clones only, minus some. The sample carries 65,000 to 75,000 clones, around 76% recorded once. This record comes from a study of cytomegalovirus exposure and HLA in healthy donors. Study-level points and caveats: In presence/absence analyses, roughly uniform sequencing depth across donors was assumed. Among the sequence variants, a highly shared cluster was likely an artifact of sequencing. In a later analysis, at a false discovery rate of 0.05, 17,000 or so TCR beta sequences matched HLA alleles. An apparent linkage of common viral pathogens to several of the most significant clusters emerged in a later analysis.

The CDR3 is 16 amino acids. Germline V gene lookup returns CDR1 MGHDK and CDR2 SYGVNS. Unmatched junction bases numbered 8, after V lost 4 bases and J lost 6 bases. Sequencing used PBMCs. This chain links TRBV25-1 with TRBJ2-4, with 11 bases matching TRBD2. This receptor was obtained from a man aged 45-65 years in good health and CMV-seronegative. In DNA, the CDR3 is TGTGCCAGCAGTGTTGATAGCGGGGGGGCCTCAAACATTCAGTACTTC. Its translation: CASSVDSGGASNIQYF.